These 10 T cell receptor beta chains were all obtained from the same sample, sequenced in a study of T cell responses to AZD1222 COVID-19 vaccine. Assay: immunoSEQ multiplex PCR; the TCRdb copy retains only in-frame clones and omits some. The sample lists 110,000 to 150,000 clones, about 93% occurring once. The sequencing used peripheral blood, collected on day 0 of AZD1222 vaccination. The receptors come from an adult in good health.

The chain carries TRBV19 and TRBJ1-5; a weak D match, TRBD1 (5 bases). The CDR3 runs 16 residues. From germline, CDR1 is LNHDA and CDR2 SQIVND (reference sequence). V lost 5 bases to trimming and J lost 4 bases, with 18 bases between them. The CDR3 is CASSLHRQRTNQPQHF. The CDR3 DNA reads as TGTGCCAGTAGTCTTCACCGACAGAGAACTAATCAGCCCCAGCATTTT.

The chain has TRBV4-3 and TRBJ2-7; 8 bases align to TRBD1. The CDR3 totals 14 residues. V shed 4 bases, J shed 9 bases, and the junction held 11 bases outside the gene matches. The germline CDR1 and CDR2 sequences are LGHNA and YSLEER. The CDR3 DNA reads as TGCGCCAGCAGCCCGACCGGGACAGGATCGAGGCAGTACTTC. It yields the protein CASSPTGTGSRQYF.

The V and J genes are TRBV19 and TRBJ1-5; D uncertain. Deletions cut 1 base from V and 1 base from J, with 8 bases between. This CDR3 has 15 residues. Germline V CDR1 and CDR2: LNHDA, SQIVND (reference sequence). The CDR3 loop reads CASSIAGKSNQPQHF. As DNA, the CDR3 is TGTGCCAGTAGTATAGCGGGGAAAAGCAATCAGCCCCAGCATTTT.

This rearrangement joins TRBV4-1 to TRBJ2-2; D is perhaps TRBD1 or TRBD2 (6 bases each). From germline, CDR1 is MGHRA and CDR2 YSYEKL. CDR3 length: 15 amino acids. V was shortened by 3 bases and J by 7 bases, with 15 bases between the two germline ends. The DNA of the CDR3 is TGCGCCAGCAGCCAGTTTACGGGGGCTGTCGGGGAGCTGTTTTTT. Encoded protein: CASSQFTGAVGELFF.

The chain is built from TRBV12-3 or TRBV12-4 and TRBJ1-1; 8 bases line up with TRBD1. CDR3 length: 13 amino acids. V was clipped by 0 bases and J by 12 bases; unmatched bases: 6. CDR3 DNA sequence: TGTGCCAGCAGTTTAGCTTTAGACAGGGGAACTTTCTTT. The encoded protein is CASSLALDRGTFF.

The chain has TRBV20-1 and TRBJ1-1; no clear D. From germline, CDR1 is DFQATT and CDR2 SNEGSKA (reference sequence). V lost 3 bases and J lost 3, with 11 bases in between. The CDR3 sequence is 13 residues long. The CDR3 here is CSASYRRDTEAFF. As DNA, the CDR3 is TGCAGTGCTAGTTACAGAAGGGACACTGAAGCTTTCTTT.

The chain combines TRBV5-1 with TRBJ1-4; a possible D gene is TRBD1 (5 bases). The germline V gene has CDR1 SGHRS and CDR2 YFSETQ. Trimming shortened V by 4 bases and J by 13 bases, and 14 bases separated the two germline ends. This CDR3 has 12 amino acids. For the CDR3, the DNA is TGCGCCAGCAGCCCCGACAGAAAAAGACTGTTTTTT. The encoded protein is CASSPDRKRLFF.

Details on this clone: The identical CDR3 is also encoded by other nucleotide sequences in the sample. V gene TRBV19 combines with J gene TRBJ1-6, with D uncertain. Trimming removed 5 bases from V and 4 bases from J, with 6 bases in between. CDR1 is LNHDA and CDR2 is SQIVND in the germline V gene (reference sequence). The length of the CDR3 is 13 residues. The CDR3 region has the DNA TGTGCCAGTAGTGGGTCGTATAATTCACCCCTCCACTTT. This codes for CASSGSYNSPLHF. The variable domain in full, with the rest retrieved from reference TRBV19 and TRBJ1-6, is DGGITQSPKYLFRKEGQNVTLSCEQNLNHDAMYWYRQDPGQGLRLIYYSQIVNDFQKGDIAEGYSVSREKKESFPLTVTSAQKNPTAFYLCASSGSYNSPLHFGNGTRLTVT.

CDR3 residues: CASSGGTGLAGKEQFF. CDR3 nucleotide sequence: TGTGCCAGCAGCGGGGGTACTGGACTAGCGGGGAAAGAGCAGTTCTTC. This chain joins TRBV9 and TRBJ2-1; TRBD2 matches 12 bases. V was clipped by 3 bases and J by 10 bases; unmatched bases: 11. Germline lookup yields CDR1 SGDLS and CDR2 YYNGEE. The CDR3 length is 16 residues.

The gene calls are TRBV6-5 and TRBJ2-7; D uncertain. The V end lost 0 bases, the J end lost 4 bases, and 10 bases lay between the germline ends. From germline, CDR1 is MNHEY and CDR2 SVGAGI. The CDR3 is 14 amino acids. CDR3 residues: CASSYSGRTYEQYF. CDR3 bases: TGTGCCAGCAGTTACTCCGGCAGGACGTACGAGCAGTACTTC.